The rows below give T cell receptor beta chains drawn from one sample of a study of blood T cell repertoires in COVID-19. This table comes from immunoSEQ multiplex PCR, and its TCRdb copy is limited to in-frame clones, with some not included. The sample has 40,000 or so clones, about 88% seen once; the top ten hold roughly an eighth. The sample consisted of peripheral blood. Source of these receptors: a human donor in a cohort sampled during active COVID-19. Each CDR3 is given with its conserved first and last residue. D genes are given only for firm matches. Only part of the rows carry a size: once, few, many, or a class if the clone is expanded.

j_call | clone_size | d_call | v_call | cdr3_nt | cdr3_aa
TRBJ2-1 | . | TRBD1 | TRBV24-1 | TGTGCCACCAGTGATCCGGGACAGGGGCGAGAAAATGAGCAGTTCTTC | CATSDPGQGRENEQFF
TRBJ2-7 | . | . | TRBV6-2/TRBV6-3 | TGTGCCAGCAGTTACTCGGTTGAAACAGGGTTGGGATACGAGCAGTACTTC | CASSYSVETGLGYEQYF
TRBJ2-7 | . | . | TRBV3-1/TRBV3-2 | TGTGCCAGCAGCCTGACAGACTACGAGCAGTACTTC | CASSLTDYEQYF
TRBJ1-1 | . | . | TRBV12-2 | TGTGCAAGTCGCTTCTTCGGGGCCCAAAGGGGGACTGAAGCTTTCTTT | CASRFFGAQRGTEAFF
TRBJ1-2 | . | . | TRBV23-1 | TGCGCCAGCAGTCAATCCCCAGGGGAGGGCGGCTACACCTTC | CASSQSPGEGGYTF
TRBJ2-1 | . | . | TRBV7-2 | TGTGCCAGCAGCTTGGCTTCGGGGAAGTGGAATGAGCAGTTCTTC | CASSLASGKWNEQFF
TRBJ1-4 | . | . | TRBV19 | TGTGCCAGCGCCAGGGCCCCTAATGAAAAACTGTTTTTT | CASARAPNEKLFF
TRBJ1-5 | . | . | TRBV6-2/TRBV6-3 | TGTGCCAGCAGTTACTCGACGGGTGGTGGTCAGCCCCAGCATTTT | CASSYSTGGGQPQHF
TRBJ1-4 | . | . | TRBV5-6 | TGTGCCAGCAGCTTGGGGACATACCCTAATGAAAAACTGTTTTTT | CASSLGTYPNEKLFF
TRBJ2-7 | . | TRBD1 | TRBV5-4 | TGTGCCAGCAGCTACGGACAGGGGGCTCACGAGCAGTACTTC | CASSYGQGAHEQYF
TRBJ1-3 | . | . | TRBV18 | TGTGCCAGCTCCCCTACCGACAGTACTCACACCATATATTTT | CASSPTDSTHTIYF
TRBJ2-3 | . | . | TRBV13 | TGTGCCAGCAGCTCCCGTATCTCTCCGGGCACAGATACGCAGTATTTT | CASSSRISPGTDTQYF
TRBJ1-5 | . | TRBD1 | TRBV5-4 | TGTGCCAGCAGCCGTGGGACAGGGGATCAGCCCCAGCATTTT | CASSRGTGDQPQHF
TRBJ2-1 | . | TRBD1 | TRBV5-1 | TGCGCCAGCAGCTTGATGGGACAGGGCTACAATGAGCAGTTCTTC | CASSLMGQGYNEQFF
TRBJ2-7 | . | . | TRBV10-1 | TGCGCCAGCAGCCCCGCGAGATCCTACGAGCAGTACTTC | CASSPARSYEQYF
TRBJ2-3 | . | . | TRBV7-2 | TGTGCCAGCAGCTTCCTGGGGGGTTGGACAGATACGCAGTATTTT | CASSFLGGWTDTQYF
TRBJ1-2 | . | . | TRBV18 | TGTGCCAGCTCACCAGTGGGTGGGCCCAACTATGGCTACACCTTC | CASSPVGGPNYGYTF
TRBJ1-6 | . | TRBD1 | TRBV19 | TGTGCCAGTAGCCCGGGACAGAGTTCTTATTCACCCCTCCACTTT | CASSPGQSSYSPLHF
TRBJ2-2 | . | TRBD1 | TRBV5-1 | TGCGCCAGCAGCATGGACAGGGACACCGGGGAGCTGTTTTTT | CASSMDRDTGELFF
TRBJ2-5 | . | . | TRBV11-3 | TGTGCCAGCAGCTTAGATTCGGGCCGGGGAGAGACCCAGTACTTC | CASSLDSGRGETQYF
TRBJ1-2 | once | TRBD1 | TRBV10-3 | TGTGCCATCAGTGAGGCAGGGGGTACCTATGGCTACACCTTC | CAISEAGGTYGYTF
TRBJ2-3 | . | . | TRBV6-5 | TGTGCCAGCAACCCCGGGGAGAGGGGCACAGATACGCAGTATTTT | CASNPGERGTDTQYF
TRBJ2-6 | . | . | TRBV5-1 | TGCGCCAGCAGCTCCTCCTCAGGGCCCGGGGCCAACGTCCTGACTTTC | CASSSSSGPGANVLTF
TRBJ2-1 | . | TRBD2 | TRBV6-1 | TGTGCCAGCAGTGAAGCGCCGCGGGGGGGCCGCTACAATGAGCAGTTCTTC | CASSEAPRGGRYNEQFF
TRBJ1-1 | . | . | TRBV12-5 | TGTGCTAGTGCTTTAAGGGGGAACACTGAAGCTTTCTTT | CASALRGNTEAFF
TRBJ2-2 | . | . | TRBV7-6 | TGTGCCAGCAGCCCATGGACAGGGGAGCTGTTTTTT | CASSPWTGELFF
TRBJ2-1 | . | . | TRBV3-1/TRBV3-2 | TGTGCCAGCAGCCAAGTGCTTCTCGGCAATGAGCAGTTCTTC | CASSQVLLGNEQFF
TRBJ2-1 | . | TRBD2 | TRBV3-1/TRBV3-2 | TGTGCCAGCAGCCAACGCCCGTGGCGGGGGGACAATGAGCAGTTCTTC | CASSQRPWRGDNEQFF
TRBJ2-2 | . | . | TRBV11-3 | TGTGCCAGCAGCTTAGAAGATCCTAGCGAGACCGGGGAGCTGTTTTTT | CASSLEDPSETGELFF
TRBJ2-5 | . | TRBD1 | TRBV11-3 | TGTGCCAGCAGCTTAGGACAGGGGCAAGAGACCCAGTACTTC | CASSLGQGQETQYF
TRBJ2-7 | . | TRBD2 | TRBV11-2 | TGTGCCAGCAGCTTCATGGGGACTAGCGGGCGCTACGAGCAGTACTTC | CASSFMGTSGRYEQYF
TRBJ2-3 | few | TRBD2 | TRBV3-1/TRBV3-2 | TGTGCCAGCAGCCAGGGTCTAGCGGGGATCGGTACGCAGTATTTT | CASSQGLAGIGTQYF
TRBJ2-3 | . | TRBD2 | TRBV19 | TGTGCCATGGCTAGCGGGGAGACAGATACGCAGTATTTT | CAMASGETDTQYF
TRBJ2-7 | . | . | TRBV4-1 | TGCGCCAGCAGCCAAGATTCAGCAGGGGGGCTCGAGCAGTACTTC | CASSQDSAGGLEQYF
TRBJ2-5 | . | TRBD2 | TRBV5-1 | TGCGCCAGCAGCTTTAGGACTAGCGGGGAGACCCAGTACTTC | CASSFRTSGETQYF
TRBJ2-7 | . | TRBD1 | TRBV10-2 | TGCGCCAGCAGTGCTCGGAACAGGGGCTCCTACGAGCAGTACTTC | CASSARNRGSYEQYF
TRBJ2-1 | . | TRBD2 | TRBV4-2 | TGTGCCAGCAGCCAAGATCCTAGCGGGGTAGGTGAGCAGTTCTTC | CASSQDPSGVGEQFF
TRBJ2-3 | . | TRBD1 | TRBV7-6 | TGTGCCAGCAGCCTCAGACAGGGCTCAGATACGCAGTATTTT | CASSLRQGSDTQYF
TRBJ2-5 | once | TRBD2 | TRBV5-4 | TGTGCCAGCAGCTGGCCCCCGGGGGAGGGTTTGGAGACCCAGTACTTC | CASSWPPGEGLETQYF
TRBJ1-6 | . | . | TRBV2 | TGTGCCAGCAGCCCTGCGGAGGACTACGAGCCCCTCCACTTT | CASSPAEDYEPLHF
TRBJ2-1 | . | TRBD2 | TRBV5-1 | TGCGCCAGCAGCTTGGGAATTTCGCGGGGGGGATACAATGAGCAGTTCTTC | CASSLGISRGGYNEQFF
TRBJ2-7 | . | TRBD1 | TRBV5-1 | TGCGCCAGCAGCGTGGGACAGGCGAGCTCCTACGAGCAGTACTTC | CASSVGQASSYEQYF
TRBJ2-5 | . | . | TRBV7-9 | TGTGCCAGCACCCAAAGAACCGCGGGGACCCAGTACTTC | CASTQRTAGTQYF
TRBJ1-1 | . | . | TRBV28 | TGTGCCAGCAAGGGGCAGGGGATTGGGAACACTGAAGCTTTCTTT | CASKGQGIGNTEAFF
TRBJ2-3 | . | . | TRBV10-3 | TGTGCCATCAGTGACGGTGTAGCGCAGTATTTT | CAISDGVAQYF
TRBJ2-5 | . | . | TRBV6-5 | TGTGCCAGCAGAGGACGCGGGGCGCGGTGGGTGACCCAGTACTTC | CASRGRGARWVTQYF
TRBJ2-3 | . | . | TRBV14 | TGTGCCAGCAGCCATCAACACCCAGATACGCAGTATTTT | CASSHQHPDTQYF